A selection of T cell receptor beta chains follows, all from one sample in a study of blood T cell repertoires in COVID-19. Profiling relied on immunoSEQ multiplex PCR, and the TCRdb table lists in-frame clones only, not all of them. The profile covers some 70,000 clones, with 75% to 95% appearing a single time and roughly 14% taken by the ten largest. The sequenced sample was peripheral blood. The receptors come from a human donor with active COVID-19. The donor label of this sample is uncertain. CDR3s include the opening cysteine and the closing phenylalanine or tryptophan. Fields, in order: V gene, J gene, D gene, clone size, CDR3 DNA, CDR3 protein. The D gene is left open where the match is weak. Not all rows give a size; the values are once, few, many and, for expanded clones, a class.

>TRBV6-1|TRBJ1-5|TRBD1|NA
TGTGCCAGCAGTGAAGCGACAGGGAGTGGACGGCCCCAGCATTTT
CASSEATGSGRPQHF
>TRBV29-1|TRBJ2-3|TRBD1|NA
TGCAGCGTTAGACAGGGAAGCACAGATACGCAGTATTTT
CSVRQGSTDTQYF
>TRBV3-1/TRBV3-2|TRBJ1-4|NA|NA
TGTGCCAGCGTCGGAGATGGTGAAAAACTGTTTTTT
CASVGDGEKLFF
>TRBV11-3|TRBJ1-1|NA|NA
TGTGCCAGCACCCCCCACGGGGGCACTGAAGCTTTCTTT
CASTPHGGTEAFF
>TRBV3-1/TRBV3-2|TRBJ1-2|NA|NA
TGTGCCAGCAGCCCACGGACAGCCTATGGCTACACCTTC
CASSPRTAYGYTF
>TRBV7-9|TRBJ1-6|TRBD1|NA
TGTGCCAGCAGCTACGGACAGGCCTTAATCCTCCACTTT
CASSYGQALILHF
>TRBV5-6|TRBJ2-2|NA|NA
TGTGCCAGCAGCTTACGTCGGACGGGAGCGGGCGGCGGGGAGCTGTTTTTT
CASSLRRTGAGGGELFF
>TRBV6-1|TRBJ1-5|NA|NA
TGTGCCAGCAGTGAAAATAAGCCCCAGCATTTT
CASSENKPQHF
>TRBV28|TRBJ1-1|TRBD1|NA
TGTGCCAGCAGTTTACTTCGGACAGGGGTTCGTGGTTTAACTGAAGCTTTCTTT
CASSLLRTGVRGLTEAFF
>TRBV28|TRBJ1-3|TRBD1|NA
TGTGCCAGCAGTTTTACAGGGGGCTTAAACACCATATATTTT
CASSFTGGLNTIYF
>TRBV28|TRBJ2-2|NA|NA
TGTGCCAGCCGGACTGCTAACACCGGGGAGCTGTTTTTT
CASRTANTGELFF
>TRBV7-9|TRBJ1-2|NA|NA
TGTGCCAGCAGCTTATTAAGGGGGACGGATGGCTACACCTTC
CASSLLRGTDGYTF
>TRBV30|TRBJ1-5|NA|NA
TGTGCCTGGAGTGAGGGAGGCAATCAGCCCCAGCATTTT
CAWSEGGNQPQHF
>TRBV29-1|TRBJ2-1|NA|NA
TGCAGCGTTGAAGTAGGACAGAGCTATGAGCAGTTCTTC
CSVEVGQSYEQFF
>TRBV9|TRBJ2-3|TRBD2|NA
TGTGCCAGCAGCGTTAGGGCGGGAGCGGCAGATACGCAGTATTTT
CASSVRAGAADTQYF
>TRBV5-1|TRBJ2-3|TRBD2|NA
TGCGCCAGCCGCGGGAGTGGGAGCACAGATACGCAGTATTTT
CASRGSGSTDTQYF
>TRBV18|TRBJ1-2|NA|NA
TGTGCCAGCTCACCAGGTGTGGGCACACTCAACTATGGCTACACCTTC
CASSPGVGTLNYGYTF
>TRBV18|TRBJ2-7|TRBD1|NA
TGTGCCAGCTCACTAGACAGGGGGAGTTACGAGCAGTACTTC
CASSLDRGSYEQYF
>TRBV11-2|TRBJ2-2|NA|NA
TGTGCCAGCAGCCCGGGGTACACCGGGGAGCTGTTTTTT
CASSPGYTGELFF
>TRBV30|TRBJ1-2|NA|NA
TGTGCCTGGAGTGTACGGGGGGCATATGGCTACACCTTC
CAWSVRGAYGYTF
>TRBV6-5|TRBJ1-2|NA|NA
TGTGCCAGCAGTTACGCAGGGTATGGCTACACCTTC
CASSYAGYGYTF
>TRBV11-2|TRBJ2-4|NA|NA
TGTGCCAGCAGCCCAGGACAAGCCAAAAACATTCAGTACTTC
CASSPGQAKNIQYF
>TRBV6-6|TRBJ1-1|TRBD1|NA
TGTGCCAGCAGTTACGGGGACAGGGGGACGGGTGAAGCTTTCTTT
CASSYGDRGTGEAFF
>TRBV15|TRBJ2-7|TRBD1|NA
TGTGCCACCAGCAGAGAGACAGGGGGCGGATACGAGCAGTACTTC
CATSRETGGGYEQYF
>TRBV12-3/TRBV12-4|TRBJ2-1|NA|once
TGTGCCAGCACACGTCTAGGATCGAGTGAGCAGTTCTTC
CASTRLGSSEQFF
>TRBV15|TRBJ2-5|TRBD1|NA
TGTGCCACCAGCAGAGAACCCTACAGGGGAGTCGAGACCCAGTACTTC
CATSREPYRGVETQYF
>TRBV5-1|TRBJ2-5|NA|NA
TGCGCCAGCAGCTTGGCTGGTGACAGTGCCTCTCCGGGCCAAGAGACCCAGTACTTC
CASSLAGDSASPGQETQYF
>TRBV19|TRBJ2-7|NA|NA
TGTGCCAGTAGTCTCCCAAGACTTGATACCCCACCTCCTACGCCGATCGAGCAGTACTTC
CASSLPRLDTPPPTPIEQYF